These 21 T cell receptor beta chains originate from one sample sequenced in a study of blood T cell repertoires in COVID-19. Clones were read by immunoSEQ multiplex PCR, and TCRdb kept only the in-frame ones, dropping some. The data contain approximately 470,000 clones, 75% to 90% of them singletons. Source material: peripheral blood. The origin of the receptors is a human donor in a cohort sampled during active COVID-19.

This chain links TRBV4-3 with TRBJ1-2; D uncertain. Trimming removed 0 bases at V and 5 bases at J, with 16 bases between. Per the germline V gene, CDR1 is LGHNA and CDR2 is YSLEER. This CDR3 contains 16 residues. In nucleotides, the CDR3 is TGCGCCAGCAGCCAAGATGTAACGGGCGGGATGTATGGCTACACCTTC. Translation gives CASSQDVTGGMYGYTF.

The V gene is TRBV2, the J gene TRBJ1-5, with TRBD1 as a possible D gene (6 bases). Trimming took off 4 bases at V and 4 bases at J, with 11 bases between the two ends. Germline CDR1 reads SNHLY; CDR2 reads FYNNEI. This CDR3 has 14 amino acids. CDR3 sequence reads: CASSVIGGNQPQHF. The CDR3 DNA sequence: TGTGCCAGCAGTGTAATAGGGGGAAATCAGCCCCAGCATTTT.

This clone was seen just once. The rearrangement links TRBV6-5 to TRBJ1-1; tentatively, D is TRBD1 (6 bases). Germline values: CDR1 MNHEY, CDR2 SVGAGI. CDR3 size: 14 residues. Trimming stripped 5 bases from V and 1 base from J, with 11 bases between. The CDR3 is CASSRGGGNTEAFF. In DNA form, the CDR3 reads TGTGCCAGCAGTCGGGGGGGCGGGAACACTGAAGCTTTCTTT.

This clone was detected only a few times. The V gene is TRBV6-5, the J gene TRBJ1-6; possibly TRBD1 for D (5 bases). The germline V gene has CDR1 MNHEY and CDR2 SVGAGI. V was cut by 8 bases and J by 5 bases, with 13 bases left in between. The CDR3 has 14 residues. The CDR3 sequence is CASARTRHNSPLHF. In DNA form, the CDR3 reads TGTGCCAGCGCCCGGACACGACATAATTCACCCCTCCACTTT.

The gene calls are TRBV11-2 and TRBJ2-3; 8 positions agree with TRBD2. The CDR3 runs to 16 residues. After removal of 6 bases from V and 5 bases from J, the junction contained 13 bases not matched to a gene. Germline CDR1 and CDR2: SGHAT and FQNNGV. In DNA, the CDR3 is TGTGCCAGCAGGGACCTCGATAGCGGGAAAGGAGATACGCAGTATTTT. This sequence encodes CASRDLDSGKGDTQYF.

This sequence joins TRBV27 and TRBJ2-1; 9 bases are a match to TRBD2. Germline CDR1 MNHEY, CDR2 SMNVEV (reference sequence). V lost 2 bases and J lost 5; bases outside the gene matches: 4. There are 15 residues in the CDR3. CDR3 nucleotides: TGTGCCAGCAGTTTAGCGGGAGGGGTACACAATGAGCAGTTCTTC. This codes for CASSLAGGVHNEQFF.

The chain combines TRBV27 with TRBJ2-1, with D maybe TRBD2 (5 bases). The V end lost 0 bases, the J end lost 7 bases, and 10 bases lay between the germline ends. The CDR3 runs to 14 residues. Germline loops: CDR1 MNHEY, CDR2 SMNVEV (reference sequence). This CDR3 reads CASSLSRVGNEQFF. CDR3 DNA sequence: TGTGCCAGCAGTTTATCGAGGGTTGGAAATGAGCAGTTCTTC.

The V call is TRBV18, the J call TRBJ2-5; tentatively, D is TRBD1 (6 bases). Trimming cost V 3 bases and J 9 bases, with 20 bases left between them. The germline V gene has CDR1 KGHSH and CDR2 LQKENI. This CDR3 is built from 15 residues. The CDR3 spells CASSPSDRQEGAQYF. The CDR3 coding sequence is TGTGCCAGCTCACCCTCCGACAGGCAAGAGGGTGCCCAGTACTTC.

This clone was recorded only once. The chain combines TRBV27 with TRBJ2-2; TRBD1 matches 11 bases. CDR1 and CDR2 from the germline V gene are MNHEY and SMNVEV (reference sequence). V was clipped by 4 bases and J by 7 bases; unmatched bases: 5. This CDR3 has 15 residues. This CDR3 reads CASSWTGGYGGELFF. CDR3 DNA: TGTGCCAGCAGTTGGACAGGGGGCTACGGCGGGGAGCTGTTTTTT.

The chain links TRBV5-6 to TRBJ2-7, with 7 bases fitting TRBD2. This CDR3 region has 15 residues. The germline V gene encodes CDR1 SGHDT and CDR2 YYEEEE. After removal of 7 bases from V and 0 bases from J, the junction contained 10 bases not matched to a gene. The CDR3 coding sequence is TGTGCCAGCGGCACGCTAGCGGAACACTCCTACGAGCAGTACTTC. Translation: CASGTLAEHSYEQYF. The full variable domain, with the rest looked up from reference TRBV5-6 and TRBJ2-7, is DAGVTQSPTHLIKTRGQQVTLRCSPKSGHDTVSWYQQALGQGPQFIFQYYEEEERQRGNFPDRFSGHQFPNYSSELNVNALLLGDSALYLCASGTLAEHSYEQYFGPGTRLTVT.

CDR3 nucleotide sequence: TGTGCCAGCAGCTTAGCAGGGGAAGGAAACACCATATATTTT. Amino acids: CASSLAGEGNTIYF. The chain is built from TRBV13 and TRBJ1-3, with a weak D call TRBD1 (6 bases). CDR1 PRHDT and CDR2 FYEKMQ come from the germline V gene (reference sequence). The CDR3 has 14 amino acids. Deletions cut 1 base from V and 4 bases from J, with 8 bases between. The entire variable domain, with the rest obtained from reference TRBV13 and TRBJ1-3, is as follows: AAGVIQSPRHLIKEKRETATLKCYPIPRHDTVYWYQQGPGQDPQFLISFYEKMQSDKGSIPDRFSAQQFSDYHSELNMSSLELGDSALYFCASSLAGEGNTIYFGEGSWLTVV.

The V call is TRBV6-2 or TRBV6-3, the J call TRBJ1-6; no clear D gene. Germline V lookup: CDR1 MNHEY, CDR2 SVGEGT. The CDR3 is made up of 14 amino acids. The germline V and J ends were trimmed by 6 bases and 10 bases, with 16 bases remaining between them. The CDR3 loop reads CASSPTRLKSPLHF. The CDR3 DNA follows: TGTGCCAGCAGCCCCACTCGACTTAAGTCACCCCTCCACTTT.

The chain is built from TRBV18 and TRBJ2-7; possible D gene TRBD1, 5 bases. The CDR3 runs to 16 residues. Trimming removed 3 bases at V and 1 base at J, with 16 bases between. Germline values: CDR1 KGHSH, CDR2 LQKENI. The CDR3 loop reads CASSPGQTGASYEQYF. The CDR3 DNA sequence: TGTGCCAGCTCACCGGGGCAGACCGGAGCTTCCTACGAGCAGTACTTC.

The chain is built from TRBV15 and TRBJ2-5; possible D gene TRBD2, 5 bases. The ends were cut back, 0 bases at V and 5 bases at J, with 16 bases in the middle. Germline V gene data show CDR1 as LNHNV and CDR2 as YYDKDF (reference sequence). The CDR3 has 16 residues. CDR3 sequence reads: CATSRDLASSSETQYF. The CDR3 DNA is TGTGCCACCAGCAGAGATCTCGCTAGCTCGTCGGAGACCCAGTACTTC.

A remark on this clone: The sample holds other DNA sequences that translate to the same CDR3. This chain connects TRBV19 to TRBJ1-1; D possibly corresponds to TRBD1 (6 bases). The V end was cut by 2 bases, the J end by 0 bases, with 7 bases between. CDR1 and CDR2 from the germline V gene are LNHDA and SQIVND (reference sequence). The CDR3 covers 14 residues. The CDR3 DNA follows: TGTGCCAGTAGTATACAGGGGATGAACACTGAAGCTTTCTTT. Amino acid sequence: CASSIQGMNTEAFF.

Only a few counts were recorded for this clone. The CDR3 bases are TGTGCCAGCGGCCCGGACAGGGATAATTCACCCCTCCACTTT. It codes for CASGPDRDNSPLHF. The genes are TRBV18 and TRBJ1-6, with 8 bases matching TRBD1. The CDR3 consists of 14 residues. The germline CDR1 and CDR2 sequences are KGHSH and LQKENI. J lost 5 bases, V lost 8 bases, and 5 bases had no gene match.

The CDR3 protein is CASSRTDRGDGYTF. In DNA form, the CDR3 reads TGTGCCAGCAGCCGGACTGACAGGGGAGACGGCTACACCTTC. V gene TRBV3-1 (or the pseudogene TRBV3-2) combines with J gene TRBJ1-2; 8 positions match TRBD1. V trimming: 4 bases; J trimming: 8 bases; junction bases outside the gene matches: 9. Germline V gene lookup returns CDR1 LGHDT and CDR2 YNNKEL (reference sequence). This CDR3 comprises 14 residues.

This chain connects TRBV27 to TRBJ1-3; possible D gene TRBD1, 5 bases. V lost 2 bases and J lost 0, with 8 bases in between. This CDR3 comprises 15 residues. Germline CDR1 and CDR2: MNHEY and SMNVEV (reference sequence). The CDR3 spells CASSLDRSSGNTIYF. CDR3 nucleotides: TGTGCCAGCAGTTTAGACAGAAGCTCTGGAAACACCATATATTTT.

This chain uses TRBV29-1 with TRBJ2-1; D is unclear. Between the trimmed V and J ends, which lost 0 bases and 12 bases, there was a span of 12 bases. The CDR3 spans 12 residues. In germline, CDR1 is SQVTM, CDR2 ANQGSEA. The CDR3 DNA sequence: TGCAGCGTTGAAGAACTCGTAGCCGGGCAGTTCTTC. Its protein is CSVEELVAGQFF.

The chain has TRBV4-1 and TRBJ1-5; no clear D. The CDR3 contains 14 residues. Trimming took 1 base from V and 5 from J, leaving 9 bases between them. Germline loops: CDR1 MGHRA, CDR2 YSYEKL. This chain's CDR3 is CASSQGTPYQPQHF. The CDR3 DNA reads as TGCGCCAGCAGCCAAGGGACTCCTTATCAGCCCCAGCATTTT.

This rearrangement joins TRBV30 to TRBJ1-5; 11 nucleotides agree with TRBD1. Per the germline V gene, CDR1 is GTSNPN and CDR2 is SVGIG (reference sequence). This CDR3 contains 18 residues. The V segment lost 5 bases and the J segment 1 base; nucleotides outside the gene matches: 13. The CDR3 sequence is CAWESGTGGILSNQPQHF. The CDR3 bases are TGTGCCTGGGAAAGTGGGACAGGGGGAATATTAAGCAATCAGCCCCAGCATTTT.